This note documents a single T cell receptor (beta chain) sequence. The antigen it binds to is not known. Libraries were constructed by the immunoSEQ multiplex PCR assay. For the multiplex PCR, a mixture combining 60 forward primers for TCR Vbeta segments and 13 reverse primers for TCR Jbeta segments was used. The CDR3 region of rearranged TCR beta genes was amplified from genomic DNA with a multiplex PCR assay. On the Illumina HiSeq System, the amplified TCR beta libraries were sequenced as 87-base-pair reads. As for the authors' bioinformatics: In a later analysis, tens of millions of unique TCR beta chains were counted across the 666 repertoires, and some 10 million of these chains were shared by at least two donors. A nearest-neighbor algorithm error-corrected the raw reads and collapsed the reads into unique sequences, merging closely related sequences to remove PCR and sequencing errors. To assign V, D and J gene segments, CDR3 sequences were aligned to IMGT reference sequences. For a sequence to be retained, a match of at least six nucleotides to both a V gene segment and a J gene segment was required. A rearrangement counted as productive if the CDR3 had no stop codons and remained in frame with V and J, and every other rearrangement counted as non-productive. CDR3 was defined by IMGT convention, running from the second conserved V-encoded cysteine to the conserved J-encoded phenylalanine. The earlier analysis of about 590 of the donors excluded sequences that lacked an unambiguous match to a single V gene segment. In an earlier analysis of approximately 610 of the donors, V segments were called functional above 56.7% productive rearrangements and were called segregating when the between-donor standard deviation exceeded 5%. A statistical classification framework was developed to diagnose cytomegalovirus status using the catalog of TCR beta chain sequences. V and J gene assignment, in a later analysis, came from comparing TCR nucleotide sequences with IMGT/GENE-DB human TR gene sequences. Using the TCRdist pipeline, a later analysis assigned CDR3 sequences along with most-parsimonious VDJ recombination scenarios. A later analysis defined each TCR beta chain by its CDR3 amino acid sequence plus V-gene family, and excluded reads lacking a unique V-gene family. In a later analysis, 450 to 600 highly shared, low-generation-probability nucleotide sequences were removed to address suspected cross-contamination and a sequencing artifact. In a later analysis, a clonal expansion index for each public chain was calculated from normalized within-repertoire ranks of inferred template counts. In a later analysis, generation probabilities were computed with a VDJ recombination model fitted to out-of-frame rearrangements, and the resulting probabilities were checked against IGoR. In a later analysis, hypergeometric tests were used to score TCR-TCR, TCR-HLA and TCR-CMV co-occurrence, with a repertoire-size bias correction applied to TCR pairs. To estimate false discovery rates, a later analysis permuted the HLA or CMV assignments 20 times. In a later analysis, co-occurring TCRs were grouped using DBSCAN, and TCRdist sequence similarity was added for clustering within HLA-allele-positive subsets. Repertoires with fewer than 30,000 or more than 120,000 public chains were left out of co-occurrence clustering, as were five repertoires with anomalous nucleotide sharing. TCRdb stores this immuneACCESS table with in-frame sequences only. Part of the clones is absent; in the studies checked, under half of the shortfall reflects unresolved V genes, and no reason is known for the rest. The V and J calls and clone size are taken from that table; D and trimming were inferred from the DNA. The table for this sample records around 150,000 clones. Jointly, the top ten make up 2.1% of the sample.

The cohort consisted of 650 to 700 healthy bone marrow donors. All cohort members were sampled while nominally healthy, although unrecorded immune exposures were likely present. The donor was CMV seronegative and was included in the group of 352 seronegative cohort members. A peripheral blood sample was collected from each donor, and TCR beta sequencing was performed on peripheral blood mononuclear cells. The Qiagen DNeasy Blood Extraction Kit was used to extract genomic DNA from the blood cell samples. The germline V end is reduced by 6 bases and the J end by 9 bases; junction bases left unmatched: 10. Reading the germline V gene gives CDR1 MDHEN and CDR2 SYDVKM. Including cysteine and phenylalanine, the CDR3 has 15 amino acids. Of all the DNA, just the CDR3 is kept, 45 bases in frame from base 1. These data originate in a study of cytomegalovirus exposure and HLA in healthy donors (dated by TCRdb to 2017 to 2019). General notes on the study: An earlier analysis of roughly 500 of the donors reported 250 to 350 Gb of sequence data and some 100 million unique TCR beta sequences from about 179 million T cells. All discovery cohort repertoires had been generated using a single sequencing platform. In the later analysis, no new phenotypic data were used to find candidate immune exposures; instead, reliance was placed on TCR beta sequences and their occurrence across donors. The number of donors typed differed by locus, with about 629-640 for A, B, C, DRB1 and DQB1, over 500 for DQA1, 606 for DPA1, and over 400 for DPB1. Using immunosequencing, the study profiled T cell repertoires from some 670 subjects and related those repertoires to cytomegalovirus serostatus. Donor age, sex, ethnicity and CMV serostatus were collected together with the repertoire data. A later analysis re-examined previously published TCR beta repertoires from about 700 donors and added high-resolution HLA genotyping to investigate patterns of TCR occurrence. To predict cytomegalovirus infection status, the study brought together high-throughput TCR immunosequencing, statistical association of individual TCRs with disease status, and machine learning. Of the roughly 420 genotyped donors, 70% to 90% were placed in the genetic ancestry cluster associated with self-reported Caucasian donors. Roughly 300 gigabases of sequencing data and around 85 million unique TCR sequences made up an early release that covered 500 to 700 HLA-typed donors. An earlier analysis of around 580 of the donors used high-throughput TCR beta sequencing to judge whether each TCR beta V gene segment behaved as functional or pseudogenic. The study aimed to test whether signatures of past pathogen exposure could be identified by cataloging public T cell receptors. Genome-wide SNP genotypes for about 65% of the roughly 670 donors were used in a later genetic analysis, which treated that subset as a discovery cohort. Among around 400 genotyped donors of the cohort, an average of roughly 240,000 unique TCR beta nucleotide sequences were sequenced per donor, around 20% of them non-productive. Besides the first cohort of 666 subjects, a separate validation cohort made up of 120 different subjects was used. Five DR-DQ haplotypes were treated as single units for association and clustering because of strong linkage in the cohort. Both class I and class II loci were covered by HLA typing, at four-digit resolution. The paper's findings and limits, for the study overall: Assigning TCR associations to individual alleles was difficult when HLA alleles, especially DR and DQ, strongly co-occurred. Only TCR beta chains were sequenced in this cohort, and the absence of alpha or paired-chain data limited detectable features. In an earlier analysis of about 550 of the donors, most TCR beta V segments were observed in productive rearrangements about 87% or about 30% of the time, broadly matching IMGT annotations. A later analysis associated 15,000 to 20,000 TCR beta sequences with specific HLA alleles at a false discovery rate of 0.05. An association between a missense DCLRE1C variant and V-gene and J-gene trimming of TCR beta chains was found in a later genetic analysis and replicated in an independent cohort. The classifier was reported to diagnose cytomegalovirus status with high specificity and sensitivity in both the original cohort and the validation cohort. Because some donors lacked HLA typing at each locus, the association tests relied only on the typed subset. A cluster of highly shared sequence variants was judged likely to be a technical artifact of the sequencing pipeline. A later analysis found that HLA-associated TCR beta chains were more clonally expanded and had lower generation probabilities than equally common non-associated chains. The authors suggested that the approach could potentially be generalized to other disease states and immunological phenotypes. Presence/absence analyses assumed roughly uniform sequencing depth across donors, an assumption that may not hold. A later genetic analysis reported fewer N-insertions in productive TCRs among donors in an Asian-associated ancestry cluster than the roughly 620-donor mean. In the study, some 160 TCR beta chains were listed as associated with cytomegalovirus. Linkage disequilibrium might explain the correlated functional status among segregating V segments, but an unknown experimental factor could not be ruled out. In vitro tests confirmed that a few of the cytomegalovirus-associated TCR beta chains recognize cytomegalovirus antigens. In a later analysis, TCR association rates were found to vary across HLA loci, with the most associated TCRs seen for DRB1 alleles and the fewest for HLA-C alleles. Across donors, most TCR sequences were observed very rarely, whereas some public TCRs were present in many individuals. In a later analysis, most CMV-associated TCR beta chains were found to appear HLA-restricted, with HLA associations seemingly driven largely by CMV exposure. A later analysis reported that several top co-occurrence clusters appeared linked to parvovirus B19, influenza, CMV and Epstein-Barr virus. For the cohort, immune exposure information was limited to CMV serostatus. A further reported finding was that TCR beta sequences accurately predicted the HLA-A and HLA-B alleles for most subjects in the first cohort. The 87-base-pair reads could not distinguish some IMGT-functional V segments, including TRBV6-2 and TRBV6-3, so those segments were excluded. Because counts were too low, about 15 rarely observed V segments, including chromosome 9 orphons, were left out of the earlier analysis of 587 of the donors.

The clonotype was recovered from a man aged 30-40 years in good health and CMV-seronegative. Sequencing was performed on PBMCs. This chain is built from TRBV28 and TRBJ2-1; 11 bases in between match TRBD1. The CDR3 is CASSLPGQGAAEQFF. The base sequence is TGTGCCAGCAGCCTACCAGGACAGGGGGCCGCTGAGCAGTTCTTC. The variable domain in full, with residues beyond the CDR3 obtained from the reference TRBV28 and TRBJ2-1 genes, is DVKVTQSSRYLVKRTGEKVFLECVQDMDHENMFWYRQDPGLGLRLIYFSYDVKMKEKGDIPEGYSVSREKKERFSLILESASTNQTSMYLCASSLPGQGAAEQFFGPGTRLTVL.